The clone carrying this T cell receptor (beta chain) was detected ten times or more. Antigen specificity is unknown. Tagging with unique molecular identifiers was applied to individual cDNA molecules. TCRdb reprocessed the 5' RACE reads with MiXCR, giving one entry per CDR3 protein. In the table there are roughly 40,000 distinct CDR3 sequences, over 3% of which are singletons. This record belongs to a study of early T cells in non-severe SARS-CoV-2 infection. Findings of the study overall: The VDJdb matching leaned toward anti-spike CD8 responses and overlooked private and CD4 specificities.

Losses at the gene ends were 3 bases for V and 4 bases for J; bases not matched to a gene: 13. CDR1 SGHVS and CDR2 FNYEAQ come from the germline V gene. CDR3 length: 18 amino acids. The genes are TRBV7-6 and TRBJ2-2; TRBD1 aligns across 8 bases. The TCR originated in an adult who was a healthcare worker with PCR-confirmed SARS-CoV-2 infection or an uninfected control (not recorded which). Sequenced: whole blood. The CDR3: CASSFLYGQGAGTGELFF. CDR3 DNA sequence: TGTGCCAGCAGCTTTCTTTACGGCCAGGGGGCCGGCACCGGGGAGCTGTTTTTT.